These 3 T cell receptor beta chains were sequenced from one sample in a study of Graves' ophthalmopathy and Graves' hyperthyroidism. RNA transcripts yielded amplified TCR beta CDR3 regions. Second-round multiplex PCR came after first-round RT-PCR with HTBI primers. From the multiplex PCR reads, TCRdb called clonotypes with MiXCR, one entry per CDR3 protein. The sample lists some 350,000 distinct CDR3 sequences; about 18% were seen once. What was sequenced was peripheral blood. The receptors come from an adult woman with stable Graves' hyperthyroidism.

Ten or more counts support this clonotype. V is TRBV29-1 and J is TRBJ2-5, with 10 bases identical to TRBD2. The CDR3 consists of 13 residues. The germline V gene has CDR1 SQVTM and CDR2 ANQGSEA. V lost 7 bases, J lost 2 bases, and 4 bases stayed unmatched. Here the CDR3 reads CSASGSAQETQYF. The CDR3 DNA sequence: TGCAGCGCTAGCGGGAGCGCACAAGAGACCCAGTACTTC.

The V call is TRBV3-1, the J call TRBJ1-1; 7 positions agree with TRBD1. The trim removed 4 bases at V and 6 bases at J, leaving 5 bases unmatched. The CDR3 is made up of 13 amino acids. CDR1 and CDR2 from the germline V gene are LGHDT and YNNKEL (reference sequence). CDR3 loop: CASSLQGYSEAFF. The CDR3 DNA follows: TGTGCCAGCAGCCTACAGGGGTACTCTGAAGCTTTCTTT.

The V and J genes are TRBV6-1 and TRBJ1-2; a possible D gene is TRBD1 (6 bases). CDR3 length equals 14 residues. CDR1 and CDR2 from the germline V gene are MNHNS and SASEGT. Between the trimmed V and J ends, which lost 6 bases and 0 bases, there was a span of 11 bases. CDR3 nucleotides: TGTGCCAGCAGGGGGGCAGAATCTAACTATGGCTACACCTTC. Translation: CASRGAESNYGYTF.